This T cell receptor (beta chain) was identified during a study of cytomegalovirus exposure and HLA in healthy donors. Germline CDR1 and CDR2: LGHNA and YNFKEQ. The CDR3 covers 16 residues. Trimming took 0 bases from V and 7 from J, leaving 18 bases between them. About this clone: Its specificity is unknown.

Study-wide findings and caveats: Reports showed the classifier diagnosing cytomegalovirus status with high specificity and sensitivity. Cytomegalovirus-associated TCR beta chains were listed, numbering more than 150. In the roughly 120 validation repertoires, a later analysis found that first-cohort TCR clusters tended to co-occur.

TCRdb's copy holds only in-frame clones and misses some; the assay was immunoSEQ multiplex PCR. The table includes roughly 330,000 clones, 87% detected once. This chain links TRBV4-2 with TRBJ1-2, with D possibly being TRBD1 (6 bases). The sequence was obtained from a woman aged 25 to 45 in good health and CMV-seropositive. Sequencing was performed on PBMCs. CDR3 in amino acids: CASSQEMTGQASGYTF. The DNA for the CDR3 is TGTGCCAGCAGCCAAGAGATGACAGGACAAGCCAGTGGCTACACCTTC.